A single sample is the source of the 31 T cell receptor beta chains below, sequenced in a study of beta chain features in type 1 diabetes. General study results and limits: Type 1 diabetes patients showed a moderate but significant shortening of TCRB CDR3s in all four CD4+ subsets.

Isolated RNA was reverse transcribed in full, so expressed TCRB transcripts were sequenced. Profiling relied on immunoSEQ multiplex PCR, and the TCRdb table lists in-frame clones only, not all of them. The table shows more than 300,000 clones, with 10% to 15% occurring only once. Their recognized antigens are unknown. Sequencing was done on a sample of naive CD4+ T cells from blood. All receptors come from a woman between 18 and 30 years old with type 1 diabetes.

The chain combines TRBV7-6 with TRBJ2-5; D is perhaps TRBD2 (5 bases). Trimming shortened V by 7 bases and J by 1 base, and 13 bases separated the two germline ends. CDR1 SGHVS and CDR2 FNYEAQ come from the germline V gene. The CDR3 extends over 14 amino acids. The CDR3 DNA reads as TGTGCCAGCACCCCACCGGGATTCCAAGAGACCCAGTACTTC. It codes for CASTPPGFQETQYF.

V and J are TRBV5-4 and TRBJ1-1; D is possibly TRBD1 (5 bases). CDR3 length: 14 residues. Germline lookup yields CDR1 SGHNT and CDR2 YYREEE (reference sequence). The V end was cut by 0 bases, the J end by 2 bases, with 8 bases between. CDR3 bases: TGTGCCAGCAGCTTGGATCAGGGAAACACTGAAGCTTTCTTT. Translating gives CASSLDQGNTEAFF.

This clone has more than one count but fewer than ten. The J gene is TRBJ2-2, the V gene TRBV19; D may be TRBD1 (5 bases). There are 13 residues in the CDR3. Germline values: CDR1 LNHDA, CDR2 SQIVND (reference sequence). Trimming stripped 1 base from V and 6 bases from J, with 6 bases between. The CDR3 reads CASSIAGSGELFF. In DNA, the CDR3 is TGTGCCAGTAGTATAGCAGGGTCCGGGGAGCTGTTTTTT.

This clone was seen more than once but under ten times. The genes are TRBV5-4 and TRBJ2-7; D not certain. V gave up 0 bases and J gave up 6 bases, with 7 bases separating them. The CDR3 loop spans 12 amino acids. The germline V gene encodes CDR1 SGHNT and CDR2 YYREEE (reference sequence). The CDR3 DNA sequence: TGTGCCAGCAGCTTGGCCTCGGGCGAGCAGTACTTC. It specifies CASSLASGEQYF.

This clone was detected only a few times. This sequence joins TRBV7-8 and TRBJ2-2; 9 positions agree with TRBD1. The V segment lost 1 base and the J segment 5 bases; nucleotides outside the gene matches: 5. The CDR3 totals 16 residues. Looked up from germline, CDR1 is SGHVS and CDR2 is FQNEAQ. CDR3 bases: TGTGCCAGCAGCTTAGGGGGGACAGGGAGGACCGGGGAGCTGTTTTTT. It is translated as CASSLGGTGRTGELFF.

The CDR3 coding sequence is TGTGCCAGCAGCTTCCAGAACACTGAAGCTTTCTTT. Translated, it gives CASSFQNTEAFF. The rearrangement uses TRBV5-6 and TRBJ1-1; D is uncertain. This CDR3 spans 12 amino acids. V was shortened by 2 bases and J by 1 base, with 3 bases between the two germline ends. Germline V lookup: CDR1 SGHDT, CDR2 YYEEEE.

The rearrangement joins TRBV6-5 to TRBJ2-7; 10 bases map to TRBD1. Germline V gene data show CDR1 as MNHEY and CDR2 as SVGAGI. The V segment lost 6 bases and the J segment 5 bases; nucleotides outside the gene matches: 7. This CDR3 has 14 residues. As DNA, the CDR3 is TGTGCCAGCAGCCCTGGGACAGGGGTCCACGAGCAGTACTTC. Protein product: CASSPGTGVHEQYF.

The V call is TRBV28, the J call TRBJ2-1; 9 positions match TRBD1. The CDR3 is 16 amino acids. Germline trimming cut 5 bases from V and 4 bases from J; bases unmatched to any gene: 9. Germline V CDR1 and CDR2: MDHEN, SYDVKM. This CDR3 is CASSGAGTGSYNEQFF. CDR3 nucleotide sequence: TGTGCCAGCAGTGGGGCCGGGACAGGGAGTTACAATGAGCAGTTCTTC.

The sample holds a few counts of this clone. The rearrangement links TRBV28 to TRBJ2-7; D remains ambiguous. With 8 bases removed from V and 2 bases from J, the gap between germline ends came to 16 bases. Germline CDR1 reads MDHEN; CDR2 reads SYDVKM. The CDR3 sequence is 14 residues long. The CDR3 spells CASALSYFPYEQYF. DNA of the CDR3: TGTGCCAGCGCACTGAGTTATTTCCCCTACGAGCAGTACTTC. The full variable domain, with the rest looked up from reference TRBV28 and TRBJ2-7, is DVKVTQSSRYLVKRTGEKVFLECVQDMDHENMFWYRQDPGLGLRLIYFSYDVKMKEKGDIPEGYSVSREKKERFSLILESASTNQTSMYLCASALSYFPYEQYFGPGTRLTVT.

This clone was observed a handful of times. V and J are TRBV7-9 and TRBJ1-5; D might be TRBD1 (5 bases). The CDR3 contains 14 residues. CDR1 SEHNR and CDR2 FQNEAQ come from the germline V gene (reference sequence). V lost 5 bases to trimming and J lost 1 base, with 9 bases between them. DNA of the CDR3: TGTGCCAGCAGCCTCGGACACAGCAATCAGCCCCAGCATTTT. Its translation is CASSLGHSNQPQHF.

The DNA of the CDR3 is TGTGCCAGCAGCCAAGAGGGCCTACTAGCGGGGGACAATGAGCAGTTCTTC. Its protein product is CASSQEGLLAGDNEQFF. This chain joins TRBV4-2 and TRBJ2-1; 11 bases fit TRBD2. V lost 0 bases to trimming and J lost 5 bases; unmatched junction nucleotides: 6. Germline V CDR1 and CDR2: LGHNA, YNFKEQ. This CDR3 is built from 17 residues.

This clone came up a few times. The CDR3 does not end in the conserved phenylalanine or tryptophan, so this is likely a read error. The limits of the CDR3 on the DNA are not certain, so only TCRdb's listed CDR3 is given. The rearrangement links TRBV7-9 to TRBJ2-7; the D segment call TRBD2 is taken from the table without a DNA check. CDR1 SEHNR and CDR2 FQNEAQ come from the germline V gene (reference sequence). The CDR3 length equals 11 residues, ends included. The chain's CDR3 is CASSLESGWFI.

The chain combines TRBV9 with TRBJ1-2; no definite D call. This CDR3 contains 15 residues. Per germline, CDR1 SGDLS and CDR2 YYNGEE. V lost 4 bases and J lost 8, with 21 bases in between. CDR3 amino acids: CASSSRGSGVSGYTF. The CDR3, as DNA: TGTGCCAGCAGCTCCCGCGGGAGCGGGGTGAGCGGCTACACCTTC. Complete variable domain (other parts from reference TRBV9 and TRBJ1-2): DSGVTQTPKHLITATGQRVTLRCSPRSGDLSVYWYQQSLDQGLQFLIQYYNGEERAKGNILERFSAQQFPDLHSELNLSSLELGDSALYFCASSSRGSGVSGYTFGSGTRLTVV.

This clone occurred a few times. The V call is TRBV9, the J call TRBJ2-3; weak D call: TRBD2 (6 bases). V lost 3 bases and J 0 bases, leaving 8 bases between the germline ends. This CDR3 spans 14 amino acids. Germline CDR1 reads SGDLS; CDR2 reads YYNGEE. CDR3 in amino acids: CASSGGDSTDTQYF. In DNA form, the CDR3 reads TGTGCCAGCAGCGGGGGGGATAGCACAGATACGCAGTATTTT.

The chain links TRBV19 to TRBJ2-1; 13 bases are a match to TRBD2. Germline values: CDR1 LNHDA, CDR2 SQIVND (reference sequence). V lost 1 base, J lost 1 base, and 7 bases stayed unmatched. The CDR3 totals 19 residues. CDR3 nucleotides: TGTGCCAGTAGTATAGGAACTAGCGGGAGGGCCCGATCCTACAATGAGCAGTTCTTC. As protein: CASSIGTSGRARSYNEQFF.

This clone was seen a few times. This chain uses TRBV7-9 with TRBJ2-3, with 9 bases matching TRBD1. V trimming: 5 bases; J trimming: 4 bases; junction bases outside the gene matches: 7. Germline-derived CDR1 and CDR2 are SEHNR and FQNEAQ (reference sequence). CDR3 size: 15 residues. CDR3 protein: CASSLGQGQADTQYF. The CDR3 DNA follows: TGTGCCAGCAGCCTCGGACAGGGGCAAGCAGATACGCAGTATTTT.

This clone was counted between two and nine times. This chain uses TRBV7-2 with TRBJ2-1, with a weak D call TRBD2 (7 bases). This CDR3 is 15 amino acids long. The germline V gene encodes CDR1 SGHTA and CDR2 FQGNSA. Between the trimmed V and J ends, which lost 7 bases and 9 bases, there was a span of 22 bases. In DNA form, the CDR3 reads TGTGCCAGCACCCCCCAAGGGGGGGTGGTGGGTGAGCAGTTCTTC. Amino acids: CASTPQGGVVGEQFF.

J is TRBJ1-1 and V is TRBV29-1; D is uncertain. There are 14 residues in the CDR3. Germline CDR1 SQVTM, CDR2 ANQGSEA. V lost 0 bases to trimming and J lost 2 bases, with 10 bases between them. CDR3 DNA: TGCAGCGTTGAAGATCAACTCATTAACACTGAAGCTTTCTTT. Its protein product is CSVEDQLINTEAFF.

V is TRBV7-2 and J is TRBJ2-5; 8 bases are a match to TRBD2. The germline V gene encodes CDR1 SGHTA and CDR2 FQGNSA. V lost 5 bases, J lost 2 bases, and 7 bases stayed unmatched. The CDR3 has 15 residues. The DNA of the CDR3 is TGTGCCAGCAGCAAACTAGCGGAGCCACAAGAGACCCAGTACTTC. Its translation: CASSKLAEPQETQYF.

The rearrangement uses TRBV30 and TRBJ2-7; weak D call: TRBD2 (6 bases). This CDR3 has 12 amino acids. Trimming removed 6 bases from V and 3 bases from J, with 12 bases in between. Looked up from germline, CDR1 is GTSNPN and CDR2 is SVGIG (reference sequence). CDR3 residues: CACGRRDYEQYF. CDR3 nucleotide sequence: TGTGCCTGCGGGAGAAGGGACTACGAGCAGTACTTC.

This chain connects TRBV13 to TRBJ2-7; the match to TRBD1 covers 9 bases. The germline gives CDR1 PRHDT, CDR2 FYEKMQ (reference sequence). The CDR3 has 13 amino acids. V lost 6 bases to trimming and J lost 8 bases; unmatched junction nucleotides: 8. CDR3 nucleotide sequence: TGTGCCAGCAGTTTCAACAGGGGGCATAAGCAGTACTTC. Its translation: CASSFNRGHKQYF.

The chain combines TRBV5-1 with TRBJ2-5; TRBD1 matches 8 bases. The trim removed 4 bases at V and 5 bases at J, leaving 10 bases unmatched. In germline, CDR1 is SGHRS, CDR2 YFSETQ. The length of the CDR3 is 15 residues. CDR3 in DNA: TGCGCCAGCAGCCACCGACAGGGGAGGAGCGAGACCCAGTACTTC. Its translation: CASSHRQGRSETQYF.

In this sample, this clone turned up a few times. CDR3 region: CSVGPEGAGEKLFF. The CDR3 coding sequence is TGCAGCGTTGGCCCGGAGGGGGCCGGTGAAAAACTGTTTTTT. The rearrangement links TRBV29-1 to TRBJ1-4; 7 bases map to TRBD1. Trimming cost V 4 bases and J 7 bases; bases outside gene matches: 9. Germline lookup yields CDR1 SQVTM and CDR2 ANQGSEA. The CDR3 sequence is 14 residues long.

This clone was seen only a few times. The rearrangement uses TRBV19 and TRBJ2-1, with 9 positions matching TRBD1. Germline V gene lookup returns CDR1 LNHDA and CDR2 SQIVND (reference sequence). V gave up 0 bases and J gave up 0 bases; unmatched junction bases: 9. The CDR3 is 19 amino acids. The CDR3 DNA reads TGTGCCAGTAGTATAGATTTTCGGGACAGGGTAGGCTCCTACAATGAGCAGTTCTTC. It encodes CASSIDFRDRVGSYNEQFF.

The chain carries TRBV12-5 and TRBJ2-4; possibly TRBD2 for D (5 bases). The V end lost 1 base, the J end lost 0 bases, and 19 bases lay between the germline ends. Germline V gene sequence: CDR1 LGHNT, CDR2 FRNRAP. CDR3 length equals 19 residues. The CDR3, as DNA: TGTGCTAGTGGTTTGGCCCCGACGCGCGGGCTGTTAGCCAAAAACATTCAGTACTTC. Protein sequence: CASGLAPTRGLLAKNIQYF.

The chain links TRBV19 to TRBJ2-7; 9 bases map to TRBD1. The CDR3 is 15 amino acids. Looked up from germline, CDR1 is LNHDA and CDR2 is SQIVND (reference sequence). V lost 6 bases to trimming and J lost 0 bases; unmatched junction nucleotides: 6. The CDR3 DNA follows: TGTGCCAGTAGACGGACAGGGGTGAGCTCCTACGAGCAGTACTTC. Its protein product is CASRRTGVSSYEQYF.

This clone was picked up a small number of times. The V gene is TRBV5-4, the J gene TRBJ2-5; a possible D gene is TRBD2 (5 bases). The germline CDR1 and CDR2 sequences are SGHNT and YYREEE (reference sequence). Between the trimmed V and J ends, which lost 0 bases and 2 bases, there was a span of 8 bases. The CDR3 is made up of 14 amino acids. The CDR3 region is CASSLGGGQETQYF. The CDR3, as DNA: TGTGCCAGCAGCTTGGGCGGAGGACAAGAGACCCAGTACTTC.

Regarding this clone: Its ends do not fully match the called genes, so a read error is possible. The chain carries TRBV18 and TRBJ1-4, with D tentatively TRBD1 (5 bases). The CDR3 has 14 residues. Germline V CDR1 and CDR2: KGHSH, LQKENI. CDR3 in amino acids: CASSPGGTGRSAPF. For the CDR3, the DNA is TGTGCCAGCTCACCAGGGGGAACGGGGAGGTCCGCCCCCTTT.

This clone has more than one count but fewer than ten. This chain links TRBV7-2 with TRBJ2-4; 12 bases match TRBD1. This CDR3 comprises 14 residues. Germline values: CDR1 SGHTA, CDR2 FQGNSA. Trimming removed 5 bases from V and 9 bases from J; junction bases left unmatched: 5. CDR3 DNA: TGTGCCAGCAGCCAAGGGACAGGGGGCGGCATTCAGTACTTC. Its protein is CASSQGTGGGIQYF.

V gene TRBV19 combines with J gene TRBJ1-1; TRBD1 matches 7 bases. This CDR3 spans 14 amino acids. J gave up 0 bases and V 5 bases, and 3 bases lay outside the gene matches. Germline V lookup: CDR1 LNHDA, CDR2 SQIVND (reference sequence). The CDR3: CASSPGQVNTEAFF. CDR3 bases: TGTGCCAGTAGTCCTGGACAGGTGAACACTGAAGCTTTCTTT.

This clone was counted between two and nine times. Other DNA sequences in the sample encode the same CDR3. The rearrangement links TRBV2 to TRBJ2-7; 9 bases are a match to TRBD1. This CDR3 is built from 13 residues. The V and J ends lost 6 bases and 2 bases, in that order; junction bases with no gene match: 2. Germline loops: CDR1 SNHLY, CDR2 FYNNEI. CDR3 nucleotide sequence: TGTGCCAGCAGCCGGGACAGGGCCTACGAGCAGTACTTC. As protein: CASSRDRAYEQYF.